This T cell receptor (beta chain) is drawn from a study of blood T cell repertoires in COVID-19. Across the study: Samples taken during acute and convalescent COVID-19 were collected in the United States, Italy and Spain. T cells, B-cell-depleted T cells, or PBMCs supplied cDNA or gDNA.

V gave up 8 bases and J gave up 4 bases; unmatched junction bases: 10. The CDR3 loop spans 14 amino acids. Germline V gene lookup returns CDR1 MNHEY and CDR2 SVGAGI. Per the original methods: The authors estimated nucleated cell counts from reference gene primer amplification. The protocol was immunoSEQ multiplex PCR, while the TCRdb copy is restricted to in-frame clones and leaves out a portion. That table is the source of V, J and clone size, and D and trimming were worked out from the DNA. Among around 67,000 clones listed, more than 75% were seen once. V is TRBV6-5 and J is TRBJ2-7; 8 bases match TRBD1. Sequenced material: peripheral blood. This clonotype originated in a human donor in a cohort sampled during active COVID-19. CDR3 residues: CASSPRTGRYEQYF. CDR3 bases: TGTGCCAGCTCCCCTCGGACAGGGCGGTACGAGCAGTACTTC.